These 10 T cell receptor beta chains were sequenced from one sample in a study of PD-L1 blockade in urothelial cancer. Assay: immunoSEQ multiplex PCR; the TCRdb copy retains only in-frame clones and omits some. The table has 38,000 or so clones, roughly 85% seen once; the top ten hold about 2.7%. Time point described: peripheral blood 6 weeks after treatment start. Material: PBMCs, obtained around atezolizumab (anti-PD-L1) treatment. All receptors come from a man between 65 and 85 years old with urothelial cancer.

This chain uses TRBV7-9 with TRBJ1-2, with 8 bases that match TRBD1. J gave up 2 bases and V 5 bases, and 7 bases lay outside the gene matches. Germline-derived CDR1 and CDR2 are SEHNR and FQNEAQ (reference sequence). The CDR3 runs to 15 residues. The CDR3 loop is CASSDPGQENYGYTF. The CDR3 bases are TGTGCCAGCAGCGACCCGGGACAGGAAAACTATGGCTACACCTTC.

The V gene is TRBV4-1, the J gene TRBJ1-1, with 8 bases identical to TRBD1. CDR3 length equals 15 residues. The trim removed 4 bases at V and 4 bases at J, leaving 8 bases unmatched. CDR1 is MGHRA, CDR2 YSYEKL, per germline. In DNA, the CDR3 is TGCGCCAGCAGCCCCGGACAGGGAGAACGCACTGAAGCTTTCTTT. This sequence encodes CASSPGQGERTEAFF.

V usage is TRBV10-3 and J usage is TRBJ1-2; 8 bases agree with TRBD1. The CDR3 is 13 amino acids. CDR1 is ENHRY, CDR2 SYGVKD, per germline. With V trimmed by 6 bases and J by 8 bases, 8 bases remained unmatched. The CDR3 region has the DNA TGTGCCATCAGCGCCAGGGGGCGGGGGGGCTACACCTTC. Protein product: CAISARGRGGYTF.

V usage is TRBV10-3 and J usage is TRBJ1-3, with a tentative D call TRBD1 (6 bases). Germline V gives CDR1 ENHRY, CDR2 SYGVKD. This CDR3 is 13 amino acids long. Trimming pared 6 bases from V and 11 bases from J, leaving 17 bases between. The CDR3 DNA reads as TGTGCCATCAGCGAGCGGGACATTTCGGCCATATATTTT. Protein sequence: CAISERDISAIYF.

The chain uses TRBV6-4 and TRBJ2-7, with a weak D call TRBD2 (6 bases). The CDR3 covers 17 residues. The germline V gene has CDR1 MRHNA and CDR2 SNTAGT. Trimming removed 7 bases at V and 5 bases at J, with 27 bases between. CDR3 nucleotide sequence: TGTGCCAGCAACCAGGGACTCGTAGCGGAAGATGTGGACGAGCAGTACTTC. Translating gives CASNQGLVAEDVDEQYF.

This clone showed up just a few times. The chain recombines TRBV6-1 with TRBJ1-1, with D uncertain. The CDR3 is made up of 13 amino acids. Trimming removed 2 bases at V and 3 bases at J, with 7 bases between. Germline-derived CDR1 and CDR2 are MNHNS and SASEGT. Written as DNA, the CDR3 is TGTGCCAGCAGTGAACTTAGTGACACTGAAGCTTTCTTT. It specifies CASSELSDTEAFF.

This rearrangement joins TRBV23-1 to TRBJ2-5; 9 bases align to TRBD2. TRBV23-1 is treated as an ORF (open reading frame) with a function not yet certain. The CDR3 extends over 18 amino acids. Trimming removed 4 bases from V and 3 bases from J; junction bases left unmatched: 15. The CDR3 sequence is CASSPLDPSTSGEETQYF. CDR3 DNA: TGCGCCAGCAGTCCCCTCGACCCCTCGACTAGCGGCGAAGAGACCCAGTACTTC.

This chain links TRBV5-1 with TRBJ2-7; 8 bases fit TRBD1. The V gene end was trimmed by 2 bases and the J gene end by 0 bases; junction bases not matched to a gene: 1. Germline-derived CDR1 and CDR2 are SGHRS and YFSETQ. The CDR3 extends over 14 amino acids. In DNA, the CDR3 is TGCGCCAGCAGCTTTACAGGGGGCTCCTACGAGCAGTACTTC. Translated: CASSFTGGSYEQYF.

The chain joins TRBV9 to TRBJ2-5, with TRBD2 matching 7 bases. Germline CDR1 is SGDLS and CDR2 is YYNGEE. Losses at the gene ends were 7 bases for V and 2 bases for J; bases not matched to a gene: 8. The CDR3 spans 14 residues. The CDR3 is CASGLRGGQETQYF. As DNA, the CDR3 is TGTGCCAGCGGTTTACGCGGGGGACAAGAGACCCAGTACTTC.

The V gene is TRBV10-1, the J gene TRBJ2-7, with D perhaps matching TRBD1 (6 bases). V was cut by 6 bases and J by 1 base, with 10 bases left in between. Germline lookup yields CDR1 WNHNN and CDR2 SYGVQD (reference sequence). The CDR3 has 13 residues. CDR3 DNA sequence: TGCGCCAGCAGGGACAGTCCATCCTACGAGCAGTACTTC. It specifies CASRDSPSYEQYF.